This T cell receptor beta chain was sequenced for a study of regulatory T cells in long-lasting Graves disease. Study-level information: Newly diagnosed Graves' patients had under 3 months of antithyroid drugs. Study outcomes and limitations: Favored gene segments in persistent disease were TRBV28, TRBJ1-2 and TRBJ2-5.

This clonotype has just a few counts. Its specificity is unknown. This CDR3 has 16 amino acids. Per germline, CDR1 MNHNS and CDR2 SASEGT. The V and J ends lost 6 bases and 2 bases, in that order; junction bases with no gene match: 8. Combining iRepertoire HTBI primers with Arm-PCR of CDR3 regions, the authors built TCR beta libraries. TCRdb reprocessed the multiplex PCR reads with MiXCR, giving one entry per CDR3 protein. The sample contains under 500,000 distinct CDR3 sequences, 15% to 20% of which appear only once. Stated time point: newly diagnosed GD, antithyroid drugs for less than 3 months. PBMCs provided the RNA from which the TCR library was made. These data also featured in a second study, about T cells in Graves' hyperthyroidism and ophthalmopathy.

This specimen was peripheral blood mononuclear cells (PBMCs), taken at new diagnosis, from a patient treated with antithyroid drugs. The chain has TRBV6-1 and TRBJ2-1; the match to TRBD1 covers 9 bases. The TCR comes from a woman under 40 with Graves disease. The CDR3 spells CASRLQGARAYNEQFF. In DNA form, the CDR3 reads TGTGCCAGCAGACTACAGGGGGCCAGGGCCTACAATGAGCAGTTCTTC.